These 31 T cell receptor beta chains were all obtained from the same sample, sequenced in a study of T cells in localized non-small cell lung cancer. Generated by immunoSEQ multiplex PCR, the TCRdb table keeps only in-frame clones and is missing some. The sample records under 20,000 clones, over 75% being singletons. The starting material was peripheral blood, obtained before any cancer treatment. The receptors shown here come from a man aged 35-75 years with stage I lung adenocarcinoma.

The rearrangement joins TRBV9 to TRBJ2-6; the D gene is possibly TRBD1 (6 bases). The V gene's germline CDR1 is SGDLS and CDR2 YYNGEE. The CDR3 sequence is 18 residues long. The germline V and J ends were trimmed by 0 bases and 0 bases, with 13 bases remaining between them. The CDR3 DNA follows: TGTGCCAGCAGCGTAGAAGTGACAGGACACTCTGGGGCCAACGTCCTGACTTTC. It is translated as CASSVEVTGHSGANVLTF.

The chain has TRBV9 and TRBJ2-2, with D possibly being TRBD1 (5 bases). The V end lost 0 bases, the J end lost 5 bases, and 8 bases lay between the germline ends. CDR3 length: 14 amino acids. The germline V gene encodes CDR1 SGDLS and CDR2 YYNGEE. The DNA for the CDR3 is TGTGCCAGCAGCGTAGCAGGGAAGACCGGGGAGCTGTTTTTT. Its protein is CASSVAGKTGELFF.

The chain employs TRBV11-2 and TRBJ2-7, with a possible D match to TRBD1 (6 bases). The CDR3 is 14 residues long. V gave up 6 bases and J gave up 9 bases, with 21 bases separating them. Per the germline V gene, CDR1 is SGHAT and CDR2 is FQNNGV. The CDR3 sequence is CASSVEQLQTGQYF. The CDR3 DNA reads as TGTGCCAGCAGTGTCGAACAGTTACAGACAGGGCAGTACTTC.

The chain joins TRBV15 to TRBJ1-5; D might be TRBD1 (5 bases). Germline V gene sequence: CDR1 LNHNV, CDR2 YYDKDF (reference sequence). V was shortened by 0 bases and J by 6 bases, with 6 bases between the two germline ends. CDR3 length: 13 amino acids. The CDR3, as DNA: TGTGCCACCAGCAGAGAGGGGACTCAGCCCCAGCATTTT. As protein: CATSREGTQPQHF.

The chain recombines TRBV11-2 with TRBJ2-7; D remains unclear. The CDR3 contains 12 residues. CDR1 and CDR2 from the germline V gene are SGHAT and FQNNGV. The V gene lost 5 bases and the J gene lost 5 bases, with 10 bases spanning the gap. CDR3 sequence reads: CASSNGRHEQYF. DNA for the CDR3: TGTGCCAGCAGCAACGGCCGGCACGAGCAGTACTTC.

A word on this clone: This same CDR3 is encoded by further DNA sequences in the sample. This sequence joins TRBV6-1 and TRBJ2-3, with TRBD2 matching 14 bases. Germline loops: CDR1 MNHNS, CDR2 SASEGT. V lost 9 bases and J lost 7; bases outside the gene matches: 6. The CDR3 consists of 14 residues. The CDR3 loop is CASRLAGGPNTQYF. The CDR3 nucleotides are TGTGCCAGTAGACTAGCGGGGGGGCCAAATACGCAGTATTTT.

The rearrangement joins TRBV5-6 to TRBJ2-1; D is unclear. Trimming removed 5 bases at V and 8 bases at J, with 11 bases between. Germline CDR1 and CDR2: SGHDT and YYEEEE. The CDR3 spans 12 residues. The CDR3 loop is CASRMSMDEQFF. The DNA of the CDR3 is TGTGCCAGCAGGATGAGCATGGATGAGCAGTTCTTC.

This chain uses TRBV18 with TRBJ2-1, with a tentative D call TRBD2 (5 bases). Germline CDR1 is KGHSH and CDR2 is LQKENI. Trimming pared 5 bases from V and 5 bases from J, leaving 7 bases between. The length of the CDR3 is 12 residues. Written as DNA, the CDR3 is TGTGCCAGCTCATTGGGAGACAATGAGCAGTTCTTC. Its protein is CASSLGDNEQFF.

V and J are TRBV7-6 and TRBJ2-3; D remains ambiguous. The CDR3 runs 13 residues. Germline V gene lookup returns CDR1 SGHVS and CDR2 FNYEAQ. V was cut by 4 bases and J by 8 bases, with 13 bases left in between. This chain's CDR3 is CASSSTPEGTQYF. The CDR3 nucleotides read TGTGCCAGCAGCTCTACTCCAGAAGGTACGCAGTATTTT.

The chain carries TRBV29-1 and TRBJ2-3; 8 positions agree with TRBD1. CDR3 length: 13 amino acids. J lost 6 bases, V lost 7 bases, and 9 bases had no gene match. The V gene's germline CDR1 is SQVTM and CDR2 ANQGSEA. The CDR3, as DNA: TGCAGCGCCCTCGGCAGGGGGCTGGATACGCAGTATTTT. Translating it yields CSALGRGLDTQYF.

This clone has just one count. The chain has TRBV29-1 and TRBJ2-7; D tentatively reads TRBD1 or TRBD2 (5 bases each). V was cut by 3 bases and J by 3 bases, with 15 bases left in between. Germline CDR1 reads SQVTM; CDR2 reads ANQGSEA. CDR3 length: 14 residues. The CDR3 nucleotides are TGCAGCGTTGAGTGGGCAGGGAGTAACTACGAGCAGTACTTC. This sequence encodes CSVEWAGSNYEQYF.

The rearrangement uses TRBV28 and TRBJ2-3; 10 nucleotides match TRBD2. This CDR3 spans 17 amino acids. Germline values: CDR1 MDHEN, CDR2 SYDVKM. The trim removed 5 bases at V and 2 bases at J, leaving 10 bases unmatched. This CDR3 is CASSPFSGGLATDTQYF. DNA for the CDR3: TGTGCCAGCAGTCCGTTTAGCGGGGGGCTCGCCACAGATACGCAGTATTTT.

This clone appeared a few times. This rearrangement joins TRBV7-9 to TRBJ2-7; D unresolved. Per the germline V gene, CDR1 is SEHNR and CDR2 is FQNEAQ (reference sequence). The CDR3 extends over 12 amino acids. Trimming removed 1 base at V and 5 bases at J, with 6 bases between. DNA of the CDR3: TGTGCCAGCAGCTTAGAACACAACGAGCAGTACTTC. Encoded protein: CASSLEHNEQYF.

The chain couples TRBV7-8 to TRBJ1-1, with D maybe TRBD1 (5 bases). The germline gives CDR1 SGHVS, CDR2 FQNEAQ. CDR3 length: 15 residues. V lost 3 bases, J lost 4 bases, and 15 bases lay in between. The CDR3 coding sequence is TGTGCCAGCAGCTTGGCAGGGCCGGAGGGCACTGAAGCTTTCTTT. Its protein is CASSLAGPEGTEAFF. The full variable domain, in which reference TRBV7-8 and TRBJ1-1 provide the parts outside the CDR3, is GAGVSQSPRYKVAKRGQDVALRCDPISGHVSLFWYQQALGQGPEFLTYFQNEAQLDKSGLPSDRFFAERPEGSVSTLKIQRTQQEDSAVYLCASSLAGPEGTEAFFGQGTRLTVV.

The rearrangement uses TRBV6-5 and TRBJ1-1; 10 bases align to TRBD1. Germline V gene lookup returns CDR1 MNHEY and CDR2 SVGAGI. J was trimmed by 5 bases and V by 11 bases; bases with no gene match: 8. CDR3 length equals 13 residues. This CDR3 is CAANRQGATEAFF. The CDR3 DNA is TGTGCCGCAAATAGACAGGGGGCGACTGAAGCTTTCTTT.

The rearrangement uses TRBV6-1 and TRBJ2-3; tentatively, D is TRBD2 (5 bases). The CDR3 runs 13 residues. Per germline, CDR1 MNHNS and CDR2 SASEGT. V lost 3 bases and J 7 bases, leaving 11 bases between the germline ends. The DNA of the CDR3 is TGTGCCAGCAGTGAGCTACCGGGGTATACGCAGTATTTT. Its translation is CASSELPGYTQYF.

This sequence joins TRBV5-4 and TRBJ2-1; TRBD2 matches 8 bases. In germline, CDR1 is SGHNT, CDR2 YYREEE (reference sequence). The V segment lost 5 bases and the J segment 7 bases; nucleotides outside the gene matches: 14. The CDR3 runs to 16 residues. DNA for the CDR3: TGTGCCAGCAGGCGCCGCACAGCGGGAGTTGCTAATGAGCAGTTCTTC. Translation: CASRRRTAGVANEQFF.

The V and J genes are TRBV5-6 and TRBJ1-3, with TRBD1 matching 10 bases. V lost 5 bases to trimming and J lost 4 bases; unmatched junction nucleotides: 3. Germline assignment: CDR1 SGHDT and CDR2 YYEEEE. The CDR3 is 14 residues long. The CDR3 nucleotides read TGTGCCAGCAGGACAGGGGGCTCGGGAAACACCATATATTTT. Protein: CASRTGGSGNTIYF.

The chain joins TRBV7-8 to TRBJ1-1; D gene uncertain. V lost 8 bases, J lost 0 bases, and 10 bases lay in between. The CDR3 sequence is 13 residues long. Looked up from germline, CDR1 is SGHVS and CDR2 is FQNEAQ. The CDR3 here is CASRLGVNTEAFF. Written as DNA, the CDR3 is TGTGCCAGCCGGCTTGGAGTGAACACTGAAGCTTTCTTT.

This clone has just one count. CDR3 sequence: CASSSDSSNEKLFF. The CDR3 nucleotides are TGTGCCAGCTCATCGGACAGCAGTAATGAAAAACTGTTTTTT. The V gene is TRBV18, the J gene TRBJ1-4; D perhaps matches TRBD1 (6 bases). CDR3 length equals 14 residues. Germline V gene lookup returns CDR1 KGHSH and CDR2 LQKENI. The V gene lost 5 bases and the J gene lost 4 bases, with 11 bases spanning the gap.

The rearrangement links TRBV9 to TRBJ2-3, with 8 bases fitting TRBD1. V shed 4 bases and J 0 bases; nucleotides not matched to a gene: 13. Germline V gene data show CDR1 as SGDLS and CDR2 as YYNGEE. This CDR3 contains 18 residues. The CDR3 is CASSFSDRARISTDTQYF. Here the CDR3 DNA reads TGTGCCAGCAGCTTCTCGGACAGGGCCAGGATTAGCACAGATACGCAGTATTTT.

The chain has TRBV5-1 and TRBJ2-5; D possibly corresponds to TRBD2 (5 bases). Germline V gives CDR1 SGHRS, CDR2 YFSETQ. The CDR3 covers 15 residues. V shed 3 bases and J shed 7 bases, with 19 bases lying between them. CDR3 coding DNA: TGCGCCAGCAGCTCCCCCGGGGTCGCTATGAGGACCCAGTACTTC. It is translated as CASSSPGVAMRTQYF.

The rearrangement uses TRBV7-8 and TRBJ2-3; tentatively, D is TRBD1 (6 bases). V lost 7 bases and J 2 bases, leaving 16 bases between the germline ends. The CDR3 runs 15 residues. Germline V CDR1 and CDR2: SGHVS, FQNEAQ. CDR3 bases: TGTGCCAGCACGAAGGGGACACCTACCACAGATACGCAGTATTTT. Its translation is CASTKGTPTTDTQYF.

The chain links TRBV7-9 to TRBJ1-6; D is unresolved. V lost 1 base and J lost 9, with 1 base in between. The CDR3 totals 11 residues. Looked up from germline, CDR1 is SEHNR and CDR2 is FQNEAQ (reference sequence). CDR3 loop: CASSLVSPLHF. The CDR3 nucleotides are TGTGCCAGCAGCTTAGTTTCACCCCTCCACTTT.

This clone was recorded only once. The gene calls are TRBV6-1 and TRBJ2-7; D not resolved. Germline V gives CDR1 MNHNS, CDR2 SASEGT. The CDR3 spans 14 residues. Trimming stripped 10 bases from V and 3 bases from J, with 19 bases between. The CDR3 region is CATVYSYSLYEQYF. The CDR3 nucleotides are TGTGCCACCGTTTACTCCTACTCTCTCTACGAGCAGTACTTC.

DNA of the CDR3: TGTGCCAGCAGCTTTCCCCCAGGCAGGGAGCTGTTTTTT. Protein sequence: CASSFPPGRELFF. The rearrangement links TRBV5-4 to TRBJ2-2; D remains unclear. Looked up from germline, CDR1 is SGHNT and CDR2 is YYREEE (reference sequence). Deletions cut 2 bases from V and 9 bases from J, with 11 bases between. The CDR3 is made up of 13 amino acids.

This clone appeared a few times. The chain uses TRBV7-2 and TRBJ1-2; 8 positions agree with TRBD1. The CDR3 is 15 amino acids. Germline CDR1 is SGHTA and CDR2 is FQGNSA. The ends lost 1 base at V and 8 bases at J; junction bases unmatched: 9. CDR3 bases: TGTGCCAGCAGCTTAGGGACAGGGATCGAGGGAGGCTACACCTTC. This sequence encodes CASSLGTGIEGGYTF.

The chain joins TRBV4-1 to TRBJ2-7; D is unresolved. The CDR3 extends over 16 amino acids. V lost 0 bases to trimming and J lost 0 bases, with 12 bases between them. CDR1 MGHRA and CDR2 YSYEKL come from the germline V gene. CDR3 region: CASSQDSPLSSYEQYF. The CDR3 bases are TGCGCCAGCAGCCAAGATTCCCCTCTTAGCTCCTACGAGCAGTACTTC.

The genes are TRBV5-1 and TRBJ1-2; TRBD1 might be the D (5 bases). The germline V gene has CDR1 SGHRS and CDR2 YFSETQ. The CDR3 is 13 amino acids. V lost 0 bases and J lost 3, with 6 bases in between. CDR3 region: CASSLEGDYGYTF. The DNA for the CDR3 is TGCGCCAGCAGCTTGGAAGGGGACTATGGCTACACCTTC. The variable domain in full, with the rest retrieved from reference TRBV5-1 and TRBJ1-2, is KAGVTQTPRYLIKTRGQQVTLSCSPISGHRSVSWYQQTPGQGLQFLFEYFSETQRNKGNFPGRFSGRQFSNSRSEMNVSTLELGDSALYLCASSLEGDYGYTFGSGTRLTVV.

The CDR3 sequence: CASSYQGSGELFF. The CDR3 coding sequence is TGTGCCAGCAGCTATCAGGGGAGCGGGGAGCTGTTTTTT. The chain joins TRBV7-9 to TRBJ2-2, with a weak D call TRBD1 (6 bases). V shed 4 bases and J shed 7 bases, with 10 bases lying between them. The CDR3 length is 13 residues. CDR1 and CDR2 from the germline V gene are SEHNR and FQNEAQ (reference sequence).

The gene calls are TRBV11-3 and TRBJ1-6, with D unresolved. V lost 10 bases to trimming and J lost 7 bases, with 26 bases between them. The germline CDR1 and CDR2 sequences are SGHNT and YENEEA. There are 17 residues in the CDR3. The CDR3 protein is CATPKVGRPPRNSPLHF. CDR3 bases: TGTGCCACCCCGAAAGTCGGCCGACCTCCTAGAAATTCACCCCTCCACTTT. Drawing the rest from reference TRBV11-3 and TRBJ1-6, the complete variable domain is EAGVVQSPRYKIIEKKQPVAFWCNPISGHNTLYWYLQNLGQGPELLIRYENEEAVDDSQLPKDRFSAERLKGVDSTLKIQPAELGDSAVYLCATPKVGRPPRNSPLHFGNGTRLTVT.